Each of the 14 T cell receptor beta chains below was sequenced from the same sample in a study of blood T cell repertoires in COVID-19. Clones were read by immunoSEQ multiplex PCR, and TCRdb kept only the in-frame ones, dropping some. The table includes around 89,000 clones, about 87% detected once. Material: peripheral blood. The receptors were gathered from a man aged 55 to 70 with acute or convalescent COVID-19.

CDR3 residues: CASSLPTRGQETQYF. The CDR3 nucleotides read TGTGCCAGCAGCCTACCGACTAGAGGCCAAGAGACCCAGTACTTC. This sequence joins TRBV5-4 and TRBJ2-5, with D tentatively TRBD2 (6 bases). Germline CDR1 reads SGHNT; CDR2 reads YYREEE (reference sequence). Trimming took off 4 bases at V and 1 base at J, with 14 bases between the two ends. CDR3 length: 15 residues.

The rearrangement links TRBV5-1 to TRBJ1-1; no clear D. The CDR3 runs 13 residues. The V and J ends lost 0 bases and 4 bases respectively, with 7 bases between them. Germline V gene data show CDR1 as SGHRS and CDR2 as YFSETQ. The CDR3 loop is CASSLATGTEAFF. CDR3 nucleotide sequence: TGCGCCAGCAGCTTGGCCACTGGCACTGAAGCTTTCTTT.

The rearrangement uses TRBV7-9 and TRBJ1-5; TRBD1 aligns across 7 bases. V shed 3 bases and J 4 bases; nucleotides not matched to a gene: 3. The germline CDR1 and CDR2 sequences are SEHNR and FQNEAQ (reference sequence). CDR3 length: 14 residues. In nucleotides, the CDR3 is TGTGCCAGCAGCTTGGCAGGGGGGAATCAGCCCCAGCATTTT. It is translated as CASSLAGGNQPQHF.

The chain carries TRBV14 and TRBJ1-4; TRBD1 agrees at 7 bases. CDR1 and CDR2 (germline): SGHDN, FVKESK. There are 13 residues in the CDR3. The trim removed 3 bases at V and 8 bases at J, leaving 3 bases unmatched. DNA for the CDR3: TGTGCCAGCAGCCAGGCGGACAGGGAAAAACTGTTTTTT. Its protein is CASSQADREKLFF.

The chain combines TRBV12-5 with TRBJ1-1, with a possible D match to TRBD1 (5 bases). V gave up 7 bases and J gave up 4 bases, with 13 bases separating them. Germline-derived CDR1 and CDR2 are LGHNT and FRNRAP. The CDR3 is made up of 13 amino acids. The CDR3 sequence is CASALLDSTEAFF. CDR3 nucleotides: TGTGCTAGTGCCCTCCTTGACAGCACTGAAGCTTTCTTT.

The CDR3 sequence: CASSPSGDLMRGNTIYF. Here the CDR3 DNA reads TGTGCCAGCAGCCCCTCCGGAGACCTAATGAGAGGAAACACCATATATTTT. The chain has TRBV3-1 (or the pseudogene TRBV3-2) and TRBJ1-3; D call uncertain. CDR3 size: 17 residues. Germline V gene lookup returns CDR1 LGHDT and CDR2 YNNKEL (reference sequence). V gave up 4 bases and J gave up 4 bases, with 20 bases separating them.

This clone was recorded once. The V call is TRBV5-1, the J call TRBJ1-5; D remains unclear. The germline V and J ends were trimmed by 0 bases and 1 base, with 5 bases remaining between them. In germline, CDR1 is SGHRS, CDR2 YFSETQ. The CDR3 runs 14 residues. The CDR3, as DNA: TGCGCCAGCAGCTTGGCGGGGAGCAATCAGCCCCAGCATTTT. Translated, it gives CASSLAGSNQPQHF.

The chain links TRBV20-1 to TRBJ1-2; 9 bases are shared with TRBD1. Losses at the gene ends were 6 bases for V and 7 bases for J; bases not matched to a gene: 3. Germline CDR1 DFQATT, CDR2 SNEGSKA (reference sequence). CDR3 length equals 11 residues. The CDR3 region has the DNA TGCAGTGCACGGGACAGGGTTGGCTACACCTTC. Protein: CSARDRVGYTF.

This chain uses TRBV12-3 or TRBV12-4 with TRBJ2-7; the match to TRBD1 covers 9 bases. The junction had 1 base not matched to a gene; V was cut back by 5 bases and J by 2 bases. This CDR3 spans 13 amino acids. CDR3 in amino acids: CASSTGGPYEQYF. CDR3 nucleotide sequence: TGTGCCAGCAGTACAGGGGGCCCCTACGAGCAGTACTTC.

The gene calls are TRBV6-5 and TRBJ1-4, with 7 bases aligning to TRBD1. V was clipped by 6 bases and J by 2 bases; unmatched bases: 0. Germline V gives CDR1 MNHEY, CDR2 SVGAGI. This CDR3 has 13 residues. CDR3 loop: CASRQGTNEKLFF. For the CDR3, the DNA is TGTGCCAGCAGACAGGGGACTAATGAAAAACTGTTTTTT.

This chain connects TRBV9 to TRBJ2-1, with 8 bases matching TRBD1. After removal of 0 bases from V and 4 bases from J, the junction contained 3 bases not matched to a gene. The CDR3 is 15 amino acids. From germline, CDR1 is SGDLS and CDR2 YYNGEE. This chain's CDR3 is CASSVAGQEYNEQFF. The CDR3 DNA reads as TGTGCCAGCAGCGTAGCGGGACAGGAATACAATGAGCAGTTCTTC.

CDR3: CASSLGLASGEETQYF. In nucleotides, the CDR3 is TGCGCCAGCAGCTTGGGGCTGGCTAGCGGGGAAGAGACCCAGTACTTC. V is TRBV5-1 and J is TRBJ2-5; TRBD2 matches 9 bases. This CDR3 comprises 16 residues. Unmatched junction bases numbered 6, after V lost 0 bases and J lost 3 bases. In germline, CDR1 is SGHRS, CDR2 YFSETQ.

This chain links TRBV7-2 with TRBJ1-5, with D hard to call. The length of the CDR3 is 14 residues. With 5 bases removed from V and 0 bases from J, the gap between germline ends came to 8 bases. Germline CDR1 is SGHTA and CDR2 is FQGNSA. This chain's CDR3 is CASSPTPSNQPQHF. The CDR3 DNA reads TGTGCCAGCAGCCCGACTCCTAGCAATCAGCCCCAGCATTTT.

The CDR3 protein is CASSQEGGSNEKLFF. Written as DNA, the CDR3 is TGCGCCAGCAGCCAAGAAGGAGGTTCTAATGAAAAACTGTTTTTT. The rearrangement links TRBV4-1 to TRBJ1-4; no clear D. CDR1 MGHRA and CDR2 YSYEKL come from the germline V gene. Trimming took 0 bases from V and 3 from J, leaving 8 bases between them. This CDR3 spans 15 amino acids.